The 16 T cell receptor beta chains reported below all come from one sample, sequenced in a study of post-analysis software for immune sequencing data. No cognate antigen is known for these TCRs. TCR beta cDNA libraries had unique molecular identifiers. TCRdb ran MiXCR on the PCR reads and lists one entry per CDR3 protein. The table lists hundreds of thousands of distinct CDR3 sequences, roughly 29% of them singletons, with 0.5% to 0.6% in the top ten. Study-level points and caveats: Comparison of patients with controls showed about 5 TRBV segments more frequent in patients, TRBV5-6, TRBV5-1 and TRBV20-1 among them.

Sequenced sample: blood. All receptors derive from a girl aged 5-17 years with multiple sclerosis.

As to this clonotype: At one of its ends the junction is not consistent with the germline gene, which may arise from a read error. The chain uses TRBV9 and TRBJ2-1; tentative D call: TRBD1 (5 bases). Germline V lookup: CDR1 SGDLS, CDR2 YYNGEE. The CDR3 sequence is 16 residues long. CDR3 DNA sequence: TGTGCCGGCAGCGTAACAGACAGTCTTACTTACAATGAGCAGTTCTTC. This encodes CAGSVTDSLTYNEQFF. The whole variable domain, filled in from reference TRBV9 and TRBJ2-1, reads DSGVTQTPKHLITATGQRVTLRCSPRSGDLSVYWYQQSLDQGLQFLIQYYNGEERAKGNILERFSAQQFPDLHSELNLSSLELGDSALYFCAGSVTDSLTYNEQFFGPGTRLTVL.

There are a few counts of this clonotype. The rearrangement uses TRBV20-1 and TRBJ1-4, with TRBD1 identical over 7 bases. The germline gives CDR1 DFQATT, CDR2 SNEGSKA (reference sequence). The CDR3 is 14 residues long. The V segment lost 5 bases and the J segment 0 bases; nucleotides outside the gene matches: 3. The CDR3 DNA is TGCAGTGCTGGACAGGTTGCAACTAATGAAAAACTGTTTTTT. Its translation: CSAGQVATNEKLFF.

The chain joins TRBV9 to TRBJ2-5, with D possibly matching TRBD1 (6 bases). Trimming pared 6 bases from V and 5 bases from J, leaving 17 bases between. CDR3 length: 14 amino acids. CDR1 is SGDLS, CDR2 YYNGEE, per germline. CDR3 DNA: TGTGCCAGCAACATCCAGGGCGACAGGGAGACCCAGTACTTC. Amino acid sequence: CASNIQGDRETQYF.

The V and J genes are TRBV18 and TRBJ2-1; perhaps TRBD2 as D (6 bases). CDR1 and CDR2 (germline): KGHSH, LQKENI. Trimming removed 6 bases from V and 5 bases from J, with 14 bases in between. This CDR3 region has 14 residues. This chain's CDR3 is CASSPDGTDNEQFF. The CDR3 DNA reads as TGTGCCAGCTCGCCCGACGGGACTGACAATGAGCAGTTCTTC. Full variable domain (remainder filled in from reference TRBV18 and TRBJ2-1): NAGVMQNPRHLVRRRGQEARLRCSPMKGHSHVYWYRQLPEEGLKFMVYLQKENIIDESGMPKERFSAEFPKEGPSILRIQQVVRGDSAAYFCASSPDGTDNEQFFGPGTRLTVL.

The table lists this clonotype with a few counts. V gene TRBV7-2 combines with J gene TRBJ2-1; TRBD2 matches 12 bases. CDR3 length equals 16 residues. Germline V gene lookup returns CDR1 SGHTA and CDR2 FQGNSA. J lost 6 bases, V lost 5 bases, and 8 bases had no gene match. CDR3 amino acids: CASSRTSGASGNEQFF. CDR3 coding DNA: TGTGCCAGCAGCCGGACTAGCGGGGCGTCGGGCAATGAGCAGTTCTTC.

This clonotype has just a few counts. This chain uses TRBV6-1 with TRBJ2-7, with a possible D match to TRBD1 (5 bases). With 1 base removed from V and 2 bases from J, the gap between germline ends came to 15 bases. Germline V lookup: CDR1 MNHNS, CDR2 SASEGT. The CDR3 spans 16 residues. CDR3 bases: TGTGCCAGCAGTGAAGGCCCAGGGTTCTCCACCTACGAGCAGTACTTC. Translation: CASSEGPGFSTYEQYF.

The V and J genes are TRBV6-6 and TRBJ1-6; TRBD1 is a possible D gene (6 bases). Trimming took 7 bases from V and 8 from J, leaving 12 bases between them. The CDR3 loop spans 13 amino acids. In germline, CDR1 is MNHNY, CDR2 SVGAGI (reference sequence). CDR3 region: CASTQNRDSPLHF. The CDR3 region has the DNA TGTGCCAGCACCCAAAACAGGGATTCACCCCTCCACTTT.

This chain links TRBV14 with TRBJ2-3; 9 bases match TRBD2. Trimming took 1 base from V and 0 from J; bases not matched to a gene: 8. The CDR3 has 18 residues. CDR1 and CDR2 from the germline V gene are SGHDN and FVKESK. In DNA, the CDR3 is TGTGCCAGCAGCCAAGGGCTAGCGGGACGCTCTAGCACAGATACGCAGTATTTT. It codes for CASSQGLAGRSSTDTQYF.

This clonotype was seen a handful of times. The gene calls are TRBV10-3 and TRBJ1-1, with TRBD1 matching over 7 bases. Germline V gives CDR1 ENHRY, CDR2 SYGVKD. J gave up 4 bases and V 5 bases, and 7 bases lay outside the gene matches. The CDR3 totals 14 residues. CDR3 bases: TGTGCCATCAGTCCCGGGACAGCACTCACTGAAGCTTTCTTT. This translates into CAISPGTALTEAFF.

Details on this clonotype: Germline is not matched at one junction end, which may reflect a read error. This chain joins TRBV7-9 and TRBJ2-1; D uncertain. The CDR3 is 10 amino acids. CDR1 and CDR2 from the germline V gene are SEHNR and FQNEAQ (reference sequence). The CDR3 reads CAGSSHEQFF. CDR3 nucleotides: TGTGCCGGCAGCTCACATGAGCAGTTCTTC.

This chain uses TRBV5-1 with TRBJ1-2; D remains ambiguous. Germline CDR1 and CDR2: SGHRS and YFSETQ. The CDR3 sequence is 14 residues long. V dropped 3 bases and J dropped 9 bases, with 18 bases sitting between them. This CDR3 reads CASSSLSGIRSYTF. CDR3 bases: TGCGCCAGCAGCTCCTTATCAGGAATTCGGAGCTACACCTTC.

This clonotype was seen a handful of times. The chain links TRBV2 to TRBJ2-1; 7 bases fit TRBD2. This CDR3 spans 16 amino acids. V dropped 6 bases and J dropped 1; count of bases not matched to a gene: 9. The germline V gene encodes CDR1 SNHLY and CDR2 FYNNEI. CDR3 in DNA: TGTGCCAGCAGGGAACAACTAGCGCCATCCTACAATGAGCAGTTCTTC. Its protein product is CASREQLAPSYNEQFF.

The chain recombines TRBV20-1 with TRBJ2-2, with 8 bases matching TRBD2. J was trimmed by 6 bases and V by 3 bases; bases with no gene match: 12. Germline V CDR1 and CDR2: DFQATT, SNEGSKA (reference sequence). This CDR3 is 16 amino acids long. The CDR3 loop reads CSASVSGGGDSGELFF. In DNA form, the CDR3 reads TGCAGTGCTAGTGTGAGCGGGGGCGGTGATTCCGGGGAGCTGTTTTTT.

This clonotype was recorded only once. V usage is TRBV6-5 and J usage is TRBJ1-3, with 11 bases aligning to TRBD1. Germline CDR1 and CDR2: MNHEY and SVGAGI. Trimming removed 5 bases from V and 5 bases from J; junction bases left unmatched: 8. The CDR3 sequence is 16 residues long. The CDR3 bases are TGTGCCAGCAGTCGATCGGACAGGGGGCCTCGAAACACCATATATTTT. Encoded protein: CASSRSDRGPRNTIYF.

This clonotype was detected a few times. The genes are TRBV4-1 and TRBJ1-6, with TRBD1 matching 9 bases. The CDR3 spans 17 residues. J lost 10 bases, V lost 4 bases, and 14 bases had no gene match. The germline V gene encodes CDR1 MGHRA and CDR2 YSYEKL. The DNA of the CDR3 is TGCGCCAGCAGCCGAGGAAGACGGACAGGGGCTGGGTCACCCCTCCACTTT. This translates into CASSRGRRTGAGSPLHF.

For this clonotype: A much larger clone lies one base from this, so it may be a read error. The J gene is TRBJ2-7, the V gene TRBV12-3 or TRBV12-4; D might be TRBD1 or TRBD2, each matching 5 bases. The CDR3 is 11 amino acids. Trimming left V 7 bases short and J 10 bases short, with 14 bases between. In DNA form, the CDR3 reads TGTGCCAGCACCGAGGGGCCATCCCAGTACTTC. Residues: CASTEGPSQYF.